These 9 T cell receptor beta chains share one sample of origin, sequenced in a study of T-cell memory formation after mild COVID-19. TCRdb fed the 5' RACE reads into MiXCR, producing one record per CDR3 protein. Of hundreds of thousands of distinct CDR3 sequences in the sample, about 16% were seen once. Source material: PBMCs or a T cell subset sorted from them (not recorded which). The receptors here all came from a man younger than 35 who had mild COVID-19 (a few samples of this study predate the infection). Cell type and time point are not known.

The chain is built from TRBV9 and TRBJ1-6; 7 nucleotides line up with TRBD1. The CDR3 sequence is 16 residues long. After removal of 2 bases from V and 11 bases from J, the junction contained 13 bases not matched to a gene. CDR1 is SGDLS, CDR2 YYNGEE, per germline. CDR3 DNA sequence: TGTGCCAGCAGCGTTTCCGAGGGGGCCGCGAAGACACCCCTCCACTTT. Translation: CASSVSEGAAKTPLHF.

V is TRBV28 and J is TRBJ1-3, with 10 bases that match TRBD1. Germline assignment: CDR1 MDHEN and CDR2 SYDVKM. The CDR3 runs 15 residues. Trimming removed 4 bases from V and 8 bases from J; junction bases left unmatched: 8. The CDR3 DNA reads TGTGCCAGCAGTTCCGGGACAGGGGAGAGGCACACCATATATTTT. Amino acid sequence: CASSSGTGERHTIYF.

The rearrangement uses TRBV24-1 and TRBJ1-1, with 7 bases that match TRBD1. In germline, CDR1 is KGHDR, CDR2 SFDVKD. There are 14 residues in the CDR3. The V gene end was trimmed by 9 bases and the J gene end by 5 bases; junction bases not matched to a gene: 11. CDR3 bases: TGTGCCACCGTAGAGACAGGGCGATGGACTGAAGCTTTCTTT. Residues: CATVETGRWTEAFF.

This clonotype was observed a few times. The chain is built from TRBV20-1 and TRBJ2-1; D tentatively fits TRBD1 or TRBD2 (6 bases each). V shed 0 bases and J shed 2 bases, with 11 bases lying between them. CDR1 and CDR2 (germline): DFQATT, SNEGSKA (reference sequence). The CDR3 contains 15 residues. CDR3 region: CSARDGGRTYNEQFF. The DNA for the CDR3 is TGCAGTGCTAGAGATGGGGGGCGGACCTACAATGAGCAGTTCTTC.

This clonotype was observed a handful of times. The rearrangement links TRBV3-1 to TRBJ2-5, with 8 bases lining up with TRBD2. The length of the CDR3 is 16 residues. Germline lookup yields CDR1 LGHDT and CDR2 YNNKEL (reference sequence). After removal of 1 base from V and 2 bases from J, the junction contained 6 bases not matched to a gene. The CDR3 spells CASSQVVAGGQETQYF. CDR3 coding DNA: TGTGCCAGCAGCCAAGTGGTGGCGGGGGGACAAGAGACCCAGTACTTC.

This clonotype occurred many times. The chain links TRBV12-3 or TRBV12-4 to TRBJ2-5; D unresolved. The CDR3 is 15 residues long. Trimming took 2 bases from V and 2 from J, leaving 12 bases between them. The CDR3 loop is CASSLWADTQETQYF. CDR3 bases: TGTGCCAGCAGTTTATGGGCAGACACACAAGAGACCCAGTACTTC.

In this sample, this clonotype turned up a few times. The chain carries TRBV12-5 and TRBJ2-2; 9 bases agree with TRBD2. The germline V gene has CDR1 LGHNT and CDR2 FRNRAP. V lost 4 bases to trimming and J lost 1 base; unmatched junction nucleotides: 4. The CDR3 loop spans 16 amino acids. CDR3 in DNA: TGTGCTAGTGGTTACCGAGCGGGGGGGAACACCGGGGAGCTGTTTTTT. Protein sequence: CASGYRAGGNTGELFF. Based on the CDR3 plus reference TRBV12-5 and TRBJ2-2, the full variable domain is DARVTQTPRHKVTEMGQEVTMRCQPILGHNTVFWYRQTMMQGLELLAYFRNRAPLDDSGMPKDRFSAEMPDATLATLKIQPSEPRDSAVYFCASGYRAGGNTGELFFGEGSRLTVL.

This clonotype has just a few counts. The chain employs TRBV24-1 and TRBJ2-3; D is unclear. The CDR3 totals 13 residues. The V and J ends lost 7 bases and 2 bases respectively, with 9 bases between them. Germline V gives CDR1 KGHDR, CDR2 SFDVKD. CDR3 sequence: CATRGRITDTQYF. CDR3 nucleotide sequence: TGTGCCACCAGAGGGCGGATCACAGATACGCAGTATTTT.

The chain carries TRBV9 and TRBJ2-2, with TRBD2 matching over 13 bases. J lost 2 bases, V lost 4 bases, and 17 bases had no gene match. The germline gives CDR1 SGDLS, CDR2 YYNGEE. The CDR3 length is 21 residues. In DNA, the CDR3 is TGTGCCAGCAGCTCACCCTCCGGACTAGCGGGGGCTAACTATAACACCGGGGAGCTGTTTTTT. Translating gives CASSSPSGLAGANYNTGELFF.